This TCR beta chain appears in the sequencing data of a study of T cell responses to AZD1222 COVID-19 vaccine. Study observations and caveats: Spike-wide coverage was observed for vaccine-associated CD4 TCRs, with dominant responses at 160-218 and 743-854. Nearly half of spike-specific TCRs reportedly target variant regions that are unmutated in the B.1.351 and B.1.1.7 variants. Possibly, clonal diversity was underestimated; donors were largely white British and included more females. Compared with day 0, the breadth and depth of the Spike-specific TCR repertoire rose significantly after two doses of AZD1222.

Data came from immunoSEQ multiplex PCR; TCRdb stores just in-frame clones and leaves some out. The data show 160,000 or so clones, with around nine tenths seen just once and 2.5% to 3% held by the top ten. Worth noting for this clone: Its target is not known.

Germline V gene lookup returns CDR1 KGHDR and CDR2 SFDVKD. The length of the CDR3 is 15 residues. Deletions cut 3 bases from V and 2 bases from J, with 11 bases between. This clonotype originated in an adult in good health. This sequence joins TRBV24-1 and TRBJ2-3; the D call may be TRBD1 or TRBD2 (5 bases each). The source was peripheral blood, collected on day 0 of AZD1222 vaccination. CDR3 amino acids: CATSDPGRDTDTQYF. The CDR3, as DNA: TGTGCCACCAGTGATCCGGGACGGGACACAGATACGCAGTATTTT.